These T cell receptor beta chains were read from a single sample in a study of blood T cell repertoires in COVID-19. TCRdb keeps only in-frame clones here, not all; method: immunoSEQ multiplex PCR. The sample includes 150,000 to 200,000 clones, 80% to 90% seen only once; the top ten take approximately 10%. The sequencing input was peripheral blood. These receptors were obtained from a woman aged 40 to 50 with COVID-19, enrolled during active disease. Both conserved end residues are part of each CDR3. A D gene is named only where the DNA matches it firmly. Clone size is not always given. Where it is, it says once, few, many or a class for expanded clones.

TRBJ2-1,.,TRBV7-9,few,TGTGCCAGCAGTTCGTTCAATGAGCAGTTCTTC,CASSSFNEQFF
TRBJ2-1,.,TRBV6-6,.,TGTGCCAGCAGTTACCGCAATGAGCAGTTCTTC,CASSYRNEQFF
TRBJ1-2,.,TRBV7-9,.,TGTGCCAGCAGCTTAAGTACCGGGGACAAGTTATATGGCTACACCTTC,CASSLSTGDKLYGYTF
TRBJ2-6,.,TRBV6-4,.,TGTGCCAGCAGTGACACTACAGGGTTGGGGGCCAACGTCCTGACTTTC,CASSDTTGLGANVLTF
TRBJ2-1,TRBD2,TRBV7-9,few,TGTGCCAGCAGCTTAGCCGCTAGCGGGAGATACAATGAGCAGTTCTTC,CASSLAASGRYNEQFF
TRBJ1-1,.,TRBV6-5,few,TGTGCCAGCACCGAAGGGAGATCTTGGAACACTGAAGCTTTCTTT,CASTEGRSWNTEAFF
TRBJ2-1,.,TRBV19,.,TGTGCCAGTACGGGGAGCTCCTACAATGAGCAGTTCTTC,CASTGSSYNEQFF
TRBJ1-2,TRBD1,TRBV27,.,TGTGCCAGCAGTTTATCGACAGGGGGTCTAGGCTACACCTTC,CASSLSTGGLGYTF
TRBJ2-3,TRBD2,TRBV2,.,TGTGCCAGCAGGAACGAACTAGCGCATACGCAGTATTTT,CASRNELAHTQYF
TRBJ2-5,.,TRBV19,.,TGTGCCAGTAGCCAAAGGACAGACAAGGGGACCCAGTACTTC,CASSQRTDKGTQYF
TRBJ2-3,.,TRBV10-3,.,TGTGCCATCAGTGAGTCGCGATCAGGGGGGTTGACAGATACGCAGTATTTT,CAISESRSGGLTDTQYF
TRBJ1-3,TRBD1,TRBV6-6,.,TGTGCCAGCAGGCTGCAGGGGGCAGGAAACACCATATATTTT,CASRLQGAGNTIYF
TRBJ2-3,.,TRBV5-1,.,TGCGCCAGCAGCTTCCTAGAAACGCAGTATTTT,CASSFLETQYF
TRBJ1-5,.,TRBV19,.,TGTGCCAGCGAGGGATTTGAGGATCAGCCCCAGCATTTT,CASEGFEDQPQHF
TRBJ2-5,.,TRBV4-1,.,TGCGCCAGCAGCCCCTCCGGGGCCGGGACTTCAGAGACCCAGTACTTC,CASSPSGAGTSETQYF
TRBJ1-6,TRBD1,TRBV6-5,many,TGTGCCAGCAGTTACTCAGGACAGGGAGAACCCCTCCACTTT,CASSYSGQGEPLHF
TRBJ2-1,.,TRBV24-1,.,TGTGCCACCAGTGATTTGGGGGCGGAATCATACAATGAGCAGTTCTTC,CATSDLGAESYNEQFF